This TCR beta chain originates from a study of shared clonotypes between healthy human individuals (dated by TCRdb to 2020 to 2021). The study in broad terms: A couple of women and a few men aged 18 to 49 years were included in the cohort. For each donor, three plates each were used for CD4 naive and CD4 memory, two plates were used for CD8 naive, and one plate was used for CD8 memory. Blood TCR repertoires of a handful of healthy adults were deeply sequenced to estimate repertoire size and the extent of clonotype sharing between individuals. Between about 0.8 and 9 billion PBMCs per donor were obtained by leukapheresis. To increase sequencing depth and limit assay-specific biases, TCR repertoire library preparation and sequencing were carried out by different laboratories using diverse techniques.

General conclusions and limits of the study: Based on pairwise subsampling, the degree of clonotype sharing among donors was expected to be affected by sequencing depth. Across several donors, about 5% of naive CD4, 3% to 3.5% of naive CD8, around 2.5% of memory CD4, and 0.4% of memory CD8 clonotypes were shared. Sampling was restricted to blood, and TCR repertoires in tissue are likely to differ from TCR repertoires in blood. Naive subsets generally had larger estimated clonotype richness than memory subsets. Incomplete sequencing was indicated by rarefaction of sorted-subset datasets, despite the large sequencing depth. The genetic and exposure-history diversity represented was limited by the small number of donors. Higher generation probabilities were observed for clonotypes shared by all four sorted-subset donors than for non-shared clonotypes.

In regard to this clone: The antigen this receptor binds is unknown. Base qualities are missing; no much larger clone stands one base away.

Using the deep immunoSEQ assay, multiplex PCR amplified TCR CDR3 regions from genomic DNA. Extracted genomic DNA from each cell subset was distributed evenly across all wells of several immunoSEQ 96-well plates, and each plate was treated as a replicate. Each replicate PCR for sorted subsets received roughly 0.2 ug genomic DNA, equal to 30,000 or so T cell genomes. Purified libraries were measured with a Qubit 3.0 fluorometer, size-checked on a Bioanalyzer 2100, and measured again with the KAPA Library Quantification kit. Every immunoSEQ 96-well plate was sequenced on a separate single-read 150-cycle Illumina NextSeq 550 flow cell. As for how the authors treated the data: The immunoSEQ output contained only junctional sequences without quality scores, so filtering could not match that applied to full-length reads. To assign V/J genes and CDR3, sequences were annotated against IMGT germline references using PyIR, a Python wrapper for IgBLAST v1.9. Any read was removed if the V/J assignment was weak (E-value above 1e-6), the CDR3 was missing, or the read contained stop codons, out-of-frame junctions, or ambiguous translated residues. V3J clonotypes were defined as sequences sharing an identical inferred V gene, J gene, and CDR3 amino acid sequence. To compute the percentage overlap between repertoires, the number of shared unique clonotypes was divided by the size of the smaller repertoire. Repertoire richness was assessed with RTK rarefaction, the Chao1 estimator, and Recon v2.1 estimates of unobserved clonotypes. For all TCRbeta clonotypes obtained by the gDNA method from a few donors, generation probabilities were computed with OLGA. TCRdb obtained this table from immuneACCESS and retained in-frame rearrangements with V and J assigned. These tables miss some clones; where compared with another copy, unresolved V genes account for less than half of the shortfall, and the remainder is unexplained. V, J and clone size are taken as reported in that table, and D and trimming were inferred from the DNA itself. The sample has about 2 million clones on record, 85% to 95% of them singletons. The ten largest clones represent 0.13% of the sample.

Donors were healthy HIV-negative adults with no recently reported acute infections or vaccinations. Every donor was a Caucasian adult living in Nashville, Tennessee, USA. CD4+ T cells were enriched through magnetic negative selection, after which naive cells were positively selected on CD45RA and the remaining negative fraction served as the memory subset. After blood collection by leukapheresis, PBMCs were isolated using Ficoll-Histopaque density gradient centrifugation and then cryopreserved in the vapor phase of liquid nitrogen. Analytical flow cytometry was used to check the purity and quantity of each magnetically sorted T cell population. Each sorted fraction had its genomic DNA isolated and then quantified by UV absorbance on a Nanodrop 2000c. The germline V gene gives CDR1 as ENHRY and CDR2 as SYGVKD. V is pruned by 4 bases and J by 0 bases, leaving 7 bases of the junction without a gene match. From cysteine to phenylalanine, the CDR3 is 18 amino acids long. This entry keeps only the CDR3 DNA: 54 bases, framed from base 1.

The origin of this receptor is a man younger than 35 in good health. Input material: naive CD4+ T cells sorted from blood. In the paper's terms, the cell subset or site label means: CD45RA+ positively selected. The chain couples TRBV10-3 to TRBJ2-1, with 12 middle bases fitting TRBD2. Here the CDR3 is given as CAISGGGLAGSSYNEQFF. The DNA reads TGTGCCATCAGTGGTGGAGGACTAGCGGGATCCTCCTACAATGAGCAGTTCTTC.